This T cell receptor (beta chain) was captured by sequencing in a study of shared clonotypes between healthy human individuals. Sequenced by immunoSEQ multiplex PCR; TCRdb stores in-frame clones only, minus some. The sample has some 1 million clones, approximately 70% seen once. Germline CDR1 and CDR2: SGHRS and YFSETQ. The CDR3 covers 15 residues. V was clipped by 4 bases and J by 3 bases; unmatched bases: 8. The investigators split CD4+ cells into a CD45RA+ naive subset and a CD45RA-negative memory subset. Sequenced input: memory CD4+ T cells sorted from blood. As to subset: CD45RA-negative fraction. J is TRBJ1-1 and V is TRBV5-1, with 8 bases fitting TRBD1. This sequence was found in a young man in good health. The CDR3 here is CASSLDRGRDTEAFF. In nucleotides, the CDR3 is TGCGCCAGCAGCCTCGACAGGGGAAGAGACACTGAAGCTTTCTTT.